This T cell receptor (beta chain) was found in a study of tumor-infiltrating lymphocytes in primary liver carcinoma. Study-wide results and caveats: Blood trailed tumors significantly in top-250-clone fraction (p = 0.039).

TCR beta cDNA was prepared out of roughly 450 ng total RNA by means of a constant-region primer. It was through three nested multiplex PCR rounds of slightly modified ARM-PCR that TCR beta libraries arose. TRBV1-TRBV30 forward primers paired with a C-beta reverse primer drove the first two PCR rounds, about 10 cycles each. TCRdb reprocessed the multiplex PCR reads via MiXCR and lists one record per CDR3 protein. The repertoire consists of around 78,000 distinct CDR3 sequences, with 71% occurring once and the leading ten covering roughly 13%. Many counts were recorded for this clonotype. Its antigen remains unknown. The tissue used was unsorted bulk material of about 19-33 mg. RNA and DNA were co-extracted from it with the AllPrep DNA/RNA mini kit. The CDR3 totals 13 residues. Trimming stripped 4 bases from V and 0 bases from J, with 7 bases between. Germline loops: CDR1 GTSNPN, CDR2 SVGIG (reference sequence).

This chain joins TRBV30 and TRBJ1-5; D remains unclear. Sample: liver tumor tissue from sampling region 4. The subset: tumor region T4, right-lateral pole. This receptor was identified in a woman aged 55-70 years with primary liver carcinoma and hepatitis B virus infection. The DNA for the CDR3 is TGTGCCTGGACAGCTGATAGCAATCAGCCCCAGCATTTT. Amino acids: CAWTADSNQPQHF.